These 11 T cell receptor beta chains originate from one sample sequenced in a study of cytomegalovirus exposure and HLA in healthy donors. Primers included in the PCR were 60 Vbeta and 13 Jbeta primers. Sequenced by immunoSEQ multiplex PCR; TCRdb stores in-frame clones only, minus some. There are more than 110,000 clones in the sample; approximately 70% occur only once, and about 2.2% lies in the top ten. Sequences were obtained from PBMCs. The receptors stem from a woman aged 60 to 75 in good health and CMV-seropositive.

The rearrangement links TRBV7-9 to TRBJ1-4; D possibly corresponds to TRBD1 (6 bases). The CDR3 has 17 amino acids. V dropped 7 bases and J dropped 0 bases, with 18 bases sitting between them. Per the germline V gene, CDR1 is SEHNR and CDR2 is FQNEAQ (reference sequence). The CDR3 here is CASNSGWGRTTNEKLFF. CDR3 nucleotides: TGTGCCAGCAACTCAGGGTGGGGGCGAACAACTAATGAAAAACTGTTTTTT.

This clone showed up just a few times. The rearrangement uses TRBV2 and TRBJ2-7; 10 bases are shared with TRBD2. Germline lookup yields CDR1 SNHLY and CDR2 FYNNEI. CDR3 length: 15 residues. V was clipped by 5 bases and J by 2 bases; unmatched bases: 6. The CDR3 DNA sequence: TGTGCCAGCAGTAGTTTAAGCGGGAGGGCCTACGAGCAGTACTTC. It is translated as CASSSLSGRAYEQYF.

The rearrangement uses TRBV5-5 and TRBJ1-5; 10 bases fit TRBD1. J lost 9 bases, V lost 4 bases, and 4 bases had no gene match. Per the germline V gene, CDR1 is SGHKS and CDR2 is YYEKEE (reference sequence). CDR3 length: 13 amino acids. This CDR3 is CASSMDRGWPQHF. The CDR3 DNA sequence: TGTGCCAGCAGCATGGACAGGGGGTGGCCCCAGCATTTT.

The chain combines TRBV11-2 with TRBJ2-7; possibly TRBD2 for D (6 bases). This CDR3 spans 17 amino acids. CDR1 and CDR2 (germline): SGHAT, FQNNGV. Deletions cut 2 bases from V and 1 base from J, with 18 bases between. CDR3 nucleotide sequence: TGTGCCAGCAGCTTATACTTAACTAGCACCTCGTCCTACGAGCAGTACTTC. Translation gives CASSLYLTSTSSYEQYF.

V is TRBV6-1 and J is TRBJ1-5; D uncertain. Deletions cut 5 bases from V and 1 base from J, with 6 bases between. Per the germline V gene, CDR1 is MNHNS and CDR2 is SASEGT. The CDR3 runs 13 residues. The chain's CDR3 is CASSTESNQPQHF. The DNA for the CDR3 is TGTGCCAGCAGTACAGAAAGCAATCAGCCCCAGCATTTT.

About this clone: At the DNA level, this CDR3 is encoded by other sequences in the same sample as well. The chain employs TRBV30 and TRBJ1-5; D is ambiguous. CDR3 length: 13 residues. Germline V gene data show CDR1 as GTSNPN and CDR2 as SVGIG (reference sequence). V shed 0 bases and J shed 7 bases, with 10 bases lying between them. The CDR3 protein is CAWSVSGNQPQHF. The CDR3 nucleotides read TGTGCCTGGAGTGTATCGGGGAACCAGCCCCAGCATTTT.

This chain joins TRBV6-1 and TRBJ1-2; D call uncertain. V dropped 2 bases and J dropped 6 bases, with 16 bases sitting between them. There are 15 residues in the CDR3. Germline V gene data show CDR1 as MNHNS and CDR2 as SASEGT. The CDR3 sequence is CASSERPGGFDGYTF. CDR3 coding DNA: TGTGCCAGCAGTGAACGGCCCGGCGGGTTCGATGGCTACACCTTC.

The V and J genes are TRBV15 and TRBJ2-3, with D perhaps TRBD2 (6 bases). V lost 2 bases to trimming and J lost 8 bases, with 20 bases between them. This CDR3 has 16 residues. The germline V gene encodes CDR1 LNHNV and CDR2 YYDKDF (reference sequence). In nucleotides, the CDR3 is TGTGCCACCAGCAGACAACTACTAGCTGGGCAGGGTACGCAGTATTTT. Protein sequence: CATSRQLLAGQGTQYF.

V is TRBV4-1 and J is TRBJ2-3; 10 bases match TRBD2. Per germline, CDR1 MGHRA and CDR2 YSYEKL. The J segment lost 6 bases and the V segment lost 1 base, leaving 7 bases of the junction unmatched. CDR3 length: 16 residues. The CDR3 DNA sequence: TGCGCCAGCAGCCAAGCCCTAGCGGGAGCGTCGGATACGCAGTATTTT. Translating gives CASSQALAGASDTQYF.

The chain couples TRBV5-6 to TRBJ2-3, with D hard to call. V lost 7 bases to trimming and J lost 7 bases, with 10 bases between them. This CDR3 has 11 amino acids. The V gene's germline CDR1 is SGHDT and CDR2 YYEEEE. CDR3 amino acids: CASVALNTQYF. CDR3 in DNA: TGTGCCAGCGTAGCCTTGAATACGCAGTATTTT.

V gene TRBV7-8 combines with J gene TRBJ1-1, with 7 bases lining up with TRBD1. After removal of 3 bases from V and 2 bases from J, the junction contained 6 bases not matched to a gene. The CDR3 length is 15 residues. Germline CDR1 is SGHVS and CDR2 is FQNEAQ. CDR3 region: CASSFQQGRNTEAFF. DNA for the CDR3: TGTGCCAGCAGCTTTCAACAGGGGAGAAACACTGAAGCTTTCTTT.